This TCR beta chain was captured by sequencing in a study of shared clonotypes between healthy human individuals. The V gene's germline CDR1 is SGHAT and CDR2 FQNNGV. V lost 4 bases and J lost 3; bases outside the gene matches: 3. This CDR3 spans 13 amino acids. Whole-study results and caveats: Naive subsets, compared against memory subsets, generally had larger estimated richness values. Few donors limited the genetic and exposure-history diversity represented. Non-shared clonotypes had lower generation probabilities than those shared by all four donors.

Several immunoSEQ 96-well plates shared each subset's DNA, each plate a replicate. Using immunoSEQ multiplex PCR, the repertoire was profiled, and TCRdb retains in-frame clones only, with some absent. Altogether approximately 700,000 clones are present, around 73% being singletons, with the ten largest covering 1.5% to 2%. This clone was counted a single time. What it binds is unknown. A much larger clone lies a single base off, so this may be a read error. The rearrangement uses TRBV11-2 and TRBJ2-7; 7 positions agree with TRBD2. This TCR was recovered from a woman aged 30 to 39 in good health. Sequencing input: memory CD4+ T cells sorted from blood. Subset noted: CD45RA-negative fraction. CDR3 coding DNA: TGTGCCAGCAGCTCCGGCGGGGGCTACGAGCAGTACTTC. Translated, it gives CASSSGGGYEQYF.